Shown below are 13 T cell receptor beta chains from a single sample sequenced in a study of blood T cell repertoires in COVID-19. The method was immunoSEQ multiplex PCR; TCRdb's version includes in-frame clones alone and lacks a portion of them. The sample includes 300,000 to 450,000 clones, about 88% of them seen just once. Sequencing was carried out using PBMCs or T cells enriched from blood (not recorded which). These TCRs come from a woman aged 18-29 years who had recovered from COVID-19.

V and J are TRBV27 and TRBJ1-2; tentatively, D is TRBD1 (6 bases). This CDR3 is built from 17 residues. V lost 2 bases, J lost 5 bases, and 21 bases lay in between. Per germline, CDR1 MNHEY and CDR2 SMNVEV (reference sequence). The CDR3 nucleotides read TGTGCCAGCAGTTTACAGGGGCGTGCGGGGGCAGGTTATGGCTACACCTTC. This translates into CASSLQGRAGAGYGYTF.

This clone was seen more than once but under ten times. The chain joins TRBV28 to TRBJ2-2, with 8 bases lining up with TRBD2. CDR3 length: 16 residues. V dropped 6 bases and J dropped 1; count of bases not matched to a gene: 7. Germline V lookup: CDR1 MDHEN, CDR2 SYDVKM. The CDR3, as DNA: TGTGCCAGCAGCTCCGGGGGGGTGGAGAACACCGGGGAGCTGTTTTTT. Protein: CASSSGGVENTGELFF.

V and J are TRBV11-1 and TRBJ1-5, with 7 bases identical to TRBD1. Trimming cost V 0 bases and J 9 bases; bases outside gene matches: 5. The CDR3 is 14 amino acids. The germline V gene has CDR1 SGHAT and CDR2 FQDESV (reference sequence). CDR3 DNA sequence: TGTGCCAGCAGCTTAGCCGGGACAGCAGGGCCCCAGCATTTT. This translates into CASSLAGTAGPQHF.

This clone has more than one count but fewer than ten. This sample includes further DNA sequences coding for the same CDR3. V gene TRBV15 combines with J gene TRBJ2-3; D gene unclear. The CDR3 loop spans 13 amino acids. V was cut by 1 base and J by 2 bases, with 4 bases left in between. From germline, CDR1 is LNHNV and CDR2 YYDKDF (reference sequence). CDR3 in amino acids: CATSRGHTDTQYF. CDR3 coding DNA: TGTGCCACCAGCAGAGGACACACAGATACGCAGTATTTT.

The genes are TRBV5-1 and TRBJ1-6; 9 positions agree with TRBD1. Per germline, CDR1 SGHRS and CDR2 YFSETQ. Losses at the gene ends were 5 bases for V and 10 bases for J; bases not matched to a gene: 7. This CDR3 comprises 14 residues. CDR3 amino acids: CASRGTGSRSPLHF. In DNA form, the CDR3 reads TGCGCCAGCAGGGGGACAGGGTCACGGTCACCCCTCCACTTT.

V and J are TRBV27 and TRBJ1-5; D possibly corresponds to TRBD1 (6 bases). The V end was cut by 8 bases, the J end by 6 bases, with 17 bases between. Germline V CDR1 and CDR2: MNHEY, SMNVEV (reference sequence). CDR3 length: 14 amino acids. CDR3 residues: CASRGGGETQPQHF. The CDR3 DNA reads as TGTGCCAGCCGCGGGGGGGGCGAAACTCAGCCCCAGCATTTT.

This chain joins TRBV11-3 and TRBJ1-4; D is uncertain. Germline V gives CDR1 SGHNT, CDR2 YENEEA. Trimming left V 5 bases short and J 4 bases short, with 17 bases between. CDR3 length: 16 amino acids. The CDR3 loop is CASSPGNWQVNEKLFF. The CDR3 DNA reads TGTGCCAGCAGCCCGGGAAATTGGCAGGTTAATGAAAAACTGTTTTTT. Based on the CDR3 plus reference TRBV11-3 and TRBJ1-4, the full variable domain is EAGVVQSPRYKIIEKKQPVAFWCNPISGHNTLYWYLQNLGQGPELLIRYENEEAVDDSQLPKDRFSAERLKGVDSTLKIQPAELGDSAVYLCASSPGNWQVNEKLFFGSGTQLSVL.

The rearrangement joins TRBV7-2 to TRBJ1-4, with 8 bases that match TRBD1. Looked up from germline, CDR1 is SGHTA and CDR2 is FQGNSA. Losses at the gene ends were 1 base for V and 5 bases for J; bases not matched to a gene: 3. CDR3 length: 15 residues. The CDR3 spells CASSLGPGGNEKLFF. The CDR3 DNA is TGTGCCAGCAGCTTAGGTCCAGGGGGCAATGAAAAACTGTTTTTT.

The rearrangement uses TRBV6-2 or TRBV6-3 and TRBJ2-7; 10 bases line up with TRBD1. This CDR3 is built from 15 residues. Germline loops: CDR1 MNHEY, CDR2 SVGEGT. V shed 0 bases, J shed 3 bases, and the junction held 2 bases outside the gene matches. The CDR3: CASSYSGQGFYEQYF. Written as DNA, the CDR3 is TGTGCCAGCAGTTACTCGGGACAGGGGTTCTACGAGCAGTACTTC.

The count of this clone is one. The chain links TRBV2 to TRBJ1-1; 10 bases fit TRBD1. The CDR3 loop spans 13 amino acids. Germline V CDR1 and CDR2: SNHLY, FYNNEI. Trimming removed 6 bases from V and 8 bases from J; junction bases left unmatched: 6. CDR3 sequence reads: CASRDRGDREAFF. The CDR3, as DNA: TGTGCCAGCAGGGACAGGGGGGATCGAGAAGCTTTCTTT.

V usage is TRBV10-3 and J usage is TRBJ1-1, with TRBD1 identical over 11 bases. V was clipped by 3 bases and J by 0 bases; unmatched bases: 3. CDR1 and CDR2 from the germline V gene are ENHRY and SYGVKD. This CDR3 region has 16 residues. The CDR3 DNA sequence: TGTGCCATCAGTGAACGGGACAGGGGGGTGAACACTGAAGCTTTCTTT. It translates to CAISERDRGVNTEAFF.

The J gene is TRBJ1-1, the V gene TRBV7-9; possible D gene TRBD1, 5 bases. The CDR3 is made up of 13 amino acids. Germline CDR1 and CDR2: SEHNR and FQNEAQ (reference sequence). V dropped 5 bases and J dropped 5 bases, with 12 bases sitting between them. CDR3 amino acids: CASSPGRLTEAFF. The CDR3 nucleotides read TGTGCCAGCAGCCCAGGGAGGTTAACTGAAGCTTTCTTT.

V gene TRBV7-3 combines with J gene TRBJ2-7; D perhaps matches TRBD1 (5 bases). Germline values: CDR1 SGHTA, CDR2 FQGTGA. V was cut by 1 base and J by 2 bases, with 15 bases left in between. The CDR3 covers 16 residues. CDR3 coding DNA: TGTGCCAGCAGCTTAAACGGAGTCCCAGGGCCCTACGAGCAGTACTTC. Translating it yields CASSLNGVPGPYEQYF.